What follows are 5 T cell receptor beta chains derived from one specimen sequenced in a study of blood T cell repertoires in COVID-19. Method: immunoSEQ multiplex PCR; TCRdb's copy keeps in-frame clones and lacks some. The repertoire holds 130,000 or so clones, with roughly 86% as singletons. The sequenced sample was peripheral blood. These receptors were obtained from a woman aged 65 to 85 with COVID-19, enrolled during active disease.

This chain joins TRBV4-2 and TRBJ1-1; D perhaps matches TRBD1 (5 bases). Trimming removed 1 base from V and 1 base from J, with 13 bases in between. The CDR3 covers 16 residues. Germline values: CDR1 LGHNA, CDR2 YNFKEQ. The CDR3 region is CASSQVQRDPNTEAFF. CDR3 nucleotides: TGTGCCAGCAGCCAAGTTCAGCGGGACCCGAACACTGAAGCTTTCTTT.

The V gene is TRBV19, the J gene TRBJ2-7; 7 bases are shared with TRBD1. Germline CDR1 reads LNHDA; CDR2 reads SQIVND (reference sequence). This CDR3 contains 13 residues. Germline trimming cut 6 bases from V and 3 bases from J; bases unmatched to any gene: 5. DNA of the CDR3: TGTGCCAGTAGCCAACAGGGGAGCTACGAGCAGTACTTC. It yields the protein CASSQQGSYEQYF.

Regarding this clone: Sequence at one end of the junction differs from germline and may be a read error. This chain links TRBV6-1 with TRBJ1-3; D perhaps matches TRBD1 (5 bases). The germline gives CDR1 MNHNS, CDR2 SASEGT. This CDR3 region has 16 residues. The CDR3 DNA sequence: TGTGCCAGCAGTGGCCAGGGTAGGCAGGATGGAGACACCATATATTTT. It yields the protein CASSGQGRQDGDTIYF.

This clone was seen a handful of times. The V call is TRBV5-1, the J call TRBJ1-6; TRBD1 agrees at 8 bases. J was trimmed by 7 bases and V by 0 bases; bases with no gene match: 6. The germline CDR1 and CDR2 sequences are SGHRS and YFSETQ. This CDR3 region has 16 residues. CDR3 in DNA: TGCGCCAGCAGCTTGGGGAGAACAGGGGGAAATTCACCCCTCCACTTT. It specifies CASSLGRTGGNSPLHF.

The rearrangement uses TRBV27 and TRBJ2-5, with 8 bases lining up with TRBD2. V was clipped by 5 bases and J by 5 bases; unmatched bases: 10. Germline values: CDR1 MNHEY, CDR2 SMNVEV (reference sequence). This CDR3 is built from 15 residues. The CDR3 DNA sequence: TGTGCCAGCAGTCCCGGACTAGCTCAGGGGGAGACCCAGTACTTC. Residues: CASSPGLAQGETQYF.